The following is a TCR beta chain sequence with its context. The antigen is undetermined. The V gene's germline CDR1 is SGHRS and CDR2 YFSETQ. This CDR3 has 17 amino acids. After removal of 0 bases from V and 7 bases from J, the junction contained 10 bases not matched to a gene. The data were obtained in a study of T cells in Graves' hyperthyroidism and ophthalmopathy. Notes on the study in general: Ophthalmopathy was predicted by the model a median of around 5.9 months ahead of onset.

For Graves' hyperthyroidism to be stable, ophthalmopathy could not progress within 18 months. RNA transcripts served as the template for amplifying TCR beta CDR3 regions. In the first-round RT-PCR of the TCR CDR3, the HTBI primer set was used. TCRdb called the multiplex PCR reads again in MiXCR, with one record for every CDR3 protein. The sample lists about 560,000 distinct CDR3 sequences, approximately 15% occurring once. The sequenced sample consisted of blood. The sequence was obtained from a woman in her twenties or thirties with Graves' hyperthyroidism. The chain employs TRBV5-1 and TRBJ1-6; 7 positions match TRBD1. The CDR3 nucleotides are TGCGCCAGCAGCTTGGGGGGGGGGACAGCCGAGAATTCACCCCTCCACTTT. It encodes CASSLGGGTAENSPLHF.